These 10 T cell receptor beta chains were sequenced from one sample in a study of cytomegalovirus exposure and HLA in healthy donors. The PCR had 60 Vbeta and 13 Jbeta primers. Clones were read by immunoSEQ multiplex PCR, and TCRdb kept only the in-frame ones, dropping some. This table holds around 140,000 clones, 70% to 80% found once. The sample was PBMCs. All receptors derive from an older woman in good health and CMV-seronegative.

Only a few counts were recorded for this clone. J is TRBJ2-3 and V is TRBV6-6, with 8 bases that match TRBD2. After removal of 5 bases from V and 5 bases from J, the junction contained 9 bases not matched to a gene. The length of the CDR3 is 15 residues. In germline, CDR1 is MNHNY, CDR2 SVGAGI (reference sequence). CDR3 sequence: CASSPRGGVQDTQYF. CDR3 DNA sequence: TGTGCCAGCAGTCCCCGGGGGGGGGTGCAAGATACGCAGTATTTT.

The rearrangement uses TRBV7-9 and TRBJ2-3; TRBD2 agrees at 15 bases. Germline-derived CDR1 and CDR2 are SEHNR and FQNEAQ (reference sequence). V lost 5 bases to trimming and J lost 0 bases; unmatched junction nucleotides: 9. This CDR3 contains 19 residues. This CDR3 is CASSPGLAGGLPSTDTQYF. CDR3 nucleotides: TGTGCCAGCAGCCCGGGACTAGCGGGGGGCCTACCTAGCACAGATACGCAGTATTTT.

The genes are TRBV6-1 and TRBJ2-7, with 9 nucleotides matching TRBD1. This CDR3 contains 14 residues. V lost 7 bases, J lost 1 base, and 5 bases stayed unmatched. Germline CDR1 is MNHNS and CDR2 is SASEGT. The CDR3 sequence is CASTRDRESYEQYF. The CDR3 DNA reads TGTGCCAGCACCCGGGACAGGGAGTCCTACGAGCAGTACTTC.

V usage is TRBV2 and J usage is TRBJ2-7, with D possibly TRBD1 on 5 matching bases. The CDR3 has 13 residues. Looked up from germline, CDR1 is SNHLY and CDR2 is FYNNEI. With 8 bases removed from V and 3 bases from J, the gap between germline ends came to 14 bases. For the CDR3, the DNA is TGTGCCAGCCTAAAGACAGAAGGCTACGAGCAGTACTTC. It is translated as CASLKTEGYEQYF.

This chain links TRBV28 with TRBJ1-5; D call uncertain. V was shortened by 6 bases and J by 6 bases, with 15 bases between the two germline ends. CDR3 length: 14 amino acids. Germline CDR1 reads MDHEN; CDR2 reads SYDVKM. CDR3: CASRGGPTSQPQHF. Here the CDR3 DNA reads TGTGCCAGCAGGGGAGGTCCGACCTCTCAGCCCCAGCATTTT.

The chain joins TRBV5-1 to TRBJ2-2; 11 bases fit TRBD2. V shed 4 bases and J 3 bases; nucleotides not matched to a gene: 2. The CDR3 is 15 amino acids. Germline CDR1 is SGHRS and CDR2 is YFSETQ. The CDR3 coding sequence is TGCGCCAGCAGCCTGGGACTAGCGGACACCGGGGAGCTGTTTTTT. This codes for CASSLGLADTGELFF.

The CDR3 reads CASKAGGGNTEAFF. In nucleotides, the CDR3 is TGTGCCAGCAAAGCGGGCGGTGGGAACACTGAAGCTTTCTTT. The chain recombines TRBV11-2 with TRBJ1-1; D ambiguous. V lost 7 bases and J lost 1, with 13 bases in between. Germline assignment: CDR1 SGHAT and CDR2 FQNNGV. This CDR3 spans 14 amino acids.

By proportion, this clone is medium-sized. The J gene is TRBJ2-7, the V gene TRBV7-6, with a possible D match to TRBD1 (6 bases). The V end lost 0 bases, the J end lost 3 bases, and 9 bases lay between the germline ends. Germline CDR1 SGHVS, CDR2 FNYEAQ. There are 14 residues in the CDR3. The CDR3 is CASSLATQGYEQYF. The CDR3 DNA follows: TGTGCCAGCAGCTTAGCAACACAGGGCTACGAGCAGTACTTC.

This chain connects TRBV19 to TRBJ2-2; 13 nucleotides agree with TRBD2. Germline V gene sequence: CDR1 LNHDA, CDR2 SQIVND (reference sequence). V lost 1 base to trimming and J lost 6 bases; unmatched junction nucleotides: 5. The CDR3 length is 17 residues. The CDR3 sequence is CASSIGTSGRTAGELFF. CDR3 nucleotide sequence: TGTGCCAGTAGTATAGGGACTAGCGGGAGAACGGCCGGGGAGCTGTTTTTT.

This chain connects TRBV28 to TRBJ1-3, with 9 bases identical to TRBD1. CDR3 length equals 16 residues. J gave up 2 bases and V 6 bases, and 8 bases lay outside the gene matches. Germline lookup yields CDR1 MDHEN and CDR2 SYDVKM. This CDR3 reads CASREGTGGAGNTIYF. Written as DNA, the CDR3 is TGTGCCAGCAGAGAAGGAACAGGGGGCGCTGGAAACACCATATATTTT.